The following is a T cell receptor beta chain sequence with its context. Sequenced by immunoSEQ multiplex PCR; TCRdb stores in-frame clones only, minus some. The sample has approximately 150,000 clones; 90% to 95% are singletons. V was pared by 5 bases and J by 1 base, with 6 bases of the junction left unmatched. Germline V gene lookup returns CDR1 SGHAT and CDR2 FQDESV (reference sequence). This CDR3 has 15 amino acids. The sample originates from a study of control samples from healthy donors and cancer patients. The chain is built from TRBV11-1 and TRBJ1-1; TRBD1 agrees at 8 bases. Sequencing was carried out using blood. The clonotype comes from a young woman in good health. Written as DNA, the CDR3 is TGTGCCAGCAGCCCCCGGACAGGGAGGAACACTGAAGCTTTCTTT. It encodes CASSPRTGRNTEAFF.